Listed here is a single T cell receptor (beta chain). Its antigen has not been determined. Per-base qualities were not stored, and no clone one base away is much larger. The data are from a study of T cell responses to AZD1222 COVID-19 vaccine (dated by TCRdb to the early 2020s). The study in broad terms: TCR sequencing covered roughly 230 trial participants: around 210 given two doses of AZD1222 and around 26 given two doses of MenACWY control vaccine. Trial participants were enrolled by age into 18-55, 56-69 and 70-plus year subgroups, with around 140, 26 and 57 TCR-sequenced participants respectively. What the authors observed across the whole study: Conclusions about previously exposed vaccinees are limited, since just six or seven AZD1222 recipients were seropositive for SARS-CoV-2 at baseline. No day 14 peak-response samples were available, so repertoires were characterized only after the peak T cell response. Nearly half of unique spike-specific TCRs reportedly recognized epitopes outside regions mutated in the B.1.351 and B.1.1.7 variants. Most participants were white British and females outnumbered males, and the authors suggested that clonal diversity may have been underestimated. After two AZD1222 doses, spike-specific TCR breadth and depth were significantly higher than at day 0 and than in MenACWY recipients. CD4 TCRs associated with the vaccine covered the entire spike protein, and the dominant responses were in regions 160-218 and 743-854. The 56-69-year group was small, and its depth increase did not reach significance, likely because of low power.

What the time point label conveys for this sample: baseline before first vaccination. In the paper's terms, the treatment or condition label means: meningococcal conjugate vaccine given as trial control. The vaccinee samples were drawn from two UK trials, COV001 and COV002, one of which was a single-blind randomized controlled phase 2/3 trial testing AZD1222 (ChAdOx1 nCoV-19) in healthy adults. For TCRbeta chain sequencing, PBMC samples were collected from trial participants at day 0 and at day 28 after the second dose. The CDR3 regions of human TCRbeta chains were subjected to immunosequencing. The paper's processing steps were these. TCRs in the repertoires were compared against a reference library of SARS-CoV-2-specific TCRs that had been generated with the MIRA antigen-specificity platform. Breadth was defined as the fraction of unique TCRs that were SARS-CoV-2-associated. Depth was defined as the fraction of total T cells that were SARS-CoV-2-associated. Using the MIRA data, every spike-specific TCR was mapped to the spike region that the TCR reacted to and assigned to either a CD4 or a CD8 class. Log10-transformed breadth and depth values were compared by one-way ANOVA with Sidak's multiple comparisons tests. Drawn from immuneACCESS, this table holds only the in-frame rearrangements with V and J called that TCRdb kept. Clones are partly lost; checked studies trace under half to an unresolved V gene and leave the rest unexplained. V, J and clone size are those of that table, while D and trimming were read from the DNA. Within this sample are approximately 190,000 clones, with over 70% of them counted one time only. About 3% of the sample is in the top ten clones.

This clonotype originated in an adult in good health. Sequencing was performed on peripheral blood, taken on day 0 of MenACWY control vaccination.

The DNA sequence is TGCAGCGTTTTCCCCAGCGGGACCACAGATACGCAGTATTTT. It specifies CSVFPSGTTDTQYF. This receptor chain uses TRBV29-1 and TRBJ2-3; 7 junctional bases match TRBD2. Taken from cysteine to phenylalanine, the CDR3 has 14 residues. Only CDR3 DNA is held: 42 bases, read in frame from base 1. Trimming takes 5 bases off V and 2 bases off J; junction bases not matched to a gene: 7. According to the germline V gene, CDR1 reads SQVTM and CDR2 reads ANQGSEA.